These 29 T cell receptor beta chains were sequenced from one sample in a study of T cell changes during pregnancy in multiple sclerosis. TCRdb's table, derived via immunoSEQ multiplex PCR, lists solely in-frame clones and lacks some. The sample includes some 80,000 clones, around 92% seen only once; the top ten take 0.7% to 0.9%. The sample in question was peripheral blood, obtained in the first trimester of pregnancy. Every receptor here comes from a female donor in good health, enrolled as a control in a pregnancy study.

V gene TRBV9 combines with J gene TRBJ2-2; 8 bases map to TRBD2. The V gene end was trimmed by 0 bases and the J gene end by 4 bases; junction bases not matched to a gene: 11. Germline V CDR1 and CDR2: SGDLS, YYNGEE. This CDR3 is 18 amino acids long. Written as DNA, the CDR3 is TGTGCCAGCAGCGTAGATAGTCGAGCGGGGGCAAGCACCGGGGAGCTGTTTTTT. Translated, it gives CASSVDSRAGASTGELFF.

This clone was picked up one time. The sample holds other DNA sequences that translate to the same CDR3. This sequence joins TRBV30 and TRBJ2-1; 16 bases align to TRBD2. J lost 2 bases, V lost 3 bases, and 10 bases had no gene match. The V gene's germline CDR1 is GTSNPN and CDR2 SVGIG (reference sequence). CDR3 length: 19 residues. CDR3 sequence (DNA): TGTGCCTGGAGCCGGGACAGGGGGACTAGCGGGAGGGCCTACAATGAGCAGTTCTTC. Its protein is CAWSRDRGTSGRAYNEQFF.

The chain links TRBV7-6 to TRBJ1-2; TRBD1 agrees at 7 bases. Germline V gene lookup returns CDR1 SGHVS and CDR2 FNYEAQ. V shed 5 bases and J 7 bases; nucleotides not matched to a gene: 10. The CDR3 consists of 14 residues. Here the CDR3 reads CASSLPGGLGGYTF. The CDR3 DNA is TGTGCCAGCAGCCTCCCAGGGGGGCTCGGTGGCTACACCTTC.

The CDR3 sequence: CASSGPDRGLNEQYF. As DNA, the CDR3 is TGTGCCAGCTCCGGGCCCGACAGGGGCTTAAACGAGCAGTACTTC. J is TRBJ2-7 and V is TRBV18; 8 nucleotides line up with TRBD1. Germline CDR1 is KGHSH and CDR2 is LQKENI. J gave up 5 bases and V 6 bases, and 12 bases lay outside the gene matches. CDR3 size: 15 residues.

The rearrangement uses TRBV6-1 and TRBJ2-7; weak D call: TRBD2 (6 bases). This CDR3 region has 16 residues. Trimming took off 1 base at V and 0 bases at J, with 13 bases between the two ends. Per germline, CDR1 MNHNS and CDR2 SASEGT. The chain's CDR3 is CASSEVGGPNSYEQYF. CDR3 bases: TGTGCCAGCAGTGAAGTGGGAGGACCCAACTCCTACGAGCAGTACTTC.

The CDR3 loop reads CASSSGQVTYEQYF. CDR3 in DNA: TGTGCCAGCAGTTCGGGACAGGTCACCTACGAGCAGTACTTC. The rearrangement joins TRBV6-5 to TRBJ2-7, with 8 bases aligning to TRBD1. This CDR3 is 14 amino acids long. The germline V gene has CDR1 MNHEY and CDR2 SVGAGI. The junction had 4 bases not matched to a gene; V was cut back by 4 bases and J by 2 bases.

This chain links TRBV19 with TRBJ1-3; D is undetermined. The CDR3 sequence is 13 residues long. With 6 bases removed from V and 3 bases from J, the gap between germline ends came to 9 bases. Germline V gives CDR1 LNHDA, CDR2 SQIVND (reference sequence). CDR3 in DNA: TGTGCCAGTAGCTTTATAATTGGAAACACCATATATTTT. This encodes CASSFIIGNTIYF.

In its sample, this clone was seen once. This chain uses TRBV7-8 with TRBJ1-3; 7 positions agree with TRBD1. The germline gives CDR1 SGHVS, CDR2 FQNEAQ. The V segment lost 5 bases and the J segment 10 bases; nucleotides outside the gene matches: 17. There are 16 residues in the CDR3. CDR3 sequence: CASSIRDRALERTIYF. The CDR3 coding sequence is TGTGCCAGCAGCATCCGGGACAGAGCTCTGGAAAGGACCATATATTTT.

The DNA for the CDR3 is TGTGCCAGCAGTCCCCCAGCACCGGAGGTAAAGCAGTACTTC. It yields the protein CASSPPAPEVKQYF. This chain links TRBV28 with TRBJ2-7, with a weak D call TRBD2 (5 bases). Germline V lookup: CDR1 MDHEN, CDR2 SYDVKM. V lost 5 bases to trimming and J lost 8 bases, with 19 bases between them. CDR3 size: 14 residues.

The CDR3 region has the DNA TGTGCCAGCAGCCGAGAGGTCCGGAACAATGAGCAGTTCTTC. Its protein is CASSREVRNNEQFF. V usage is TRBV7-2 and J usage is TRBJ2-1; no clear D. This CDR3 comprises 14 residues. V dropped 5 bases and J dropped 5 bases, with 13 bases sitting between them. The V gene's germline CDR1 is SGHTA and CDR2 FQGNSA.

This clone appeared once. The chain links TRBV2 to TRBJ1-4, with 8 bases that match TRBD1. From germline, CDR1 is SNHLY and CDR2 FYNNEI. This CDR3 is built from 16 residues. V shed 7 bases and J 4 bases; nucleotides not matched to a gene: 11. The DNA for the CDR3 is TGTGCCAGCACCTTAGACAGGGGTGACGGTAATGAAAAACTGTTTTTT. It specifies CASTLDRGDGNEKLFF.

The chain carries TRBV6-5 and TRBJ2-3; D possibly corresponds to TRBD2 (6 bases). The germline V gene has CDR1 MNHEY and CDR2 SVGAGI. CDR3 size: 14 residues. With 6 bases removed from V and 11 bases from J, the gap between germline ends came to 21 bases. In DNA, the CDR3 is TGTGCCAGCAGACCCCCCAGTTCGGGAGTCAAGCAGTATTTT. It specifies CASRPPSSGVKQYF.

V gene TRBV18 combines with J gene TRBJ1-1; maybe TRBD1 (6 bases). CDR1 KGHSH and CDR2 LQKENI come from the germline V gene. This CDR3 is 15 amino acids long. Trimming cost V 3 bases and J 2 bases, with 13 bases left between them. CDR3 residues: CASSPPTGQNTEAFF. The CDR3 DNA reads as TGTGCCAGCTCACCGCCGACAGGCCAAAACACTGAAGCTTTCTTT.

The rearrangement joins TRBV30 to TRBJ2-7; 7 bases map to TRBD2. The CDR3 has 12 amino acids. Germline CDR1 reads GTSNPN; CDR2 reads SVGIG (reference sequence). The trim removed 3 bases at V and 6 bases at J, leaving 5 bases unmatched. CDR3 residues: CAWRGWGGEQYF. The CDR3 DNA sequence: TGTGCCTGGAGGGGATGGGGGGGCGAGCAGTACTTC.

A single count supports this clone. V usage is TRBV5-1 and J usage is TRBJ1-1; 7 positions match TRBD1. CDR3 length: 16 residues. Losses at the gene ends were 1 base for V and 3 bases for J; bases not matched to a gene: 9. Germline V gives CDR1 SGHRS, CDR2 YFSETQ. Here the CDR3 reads CASSLTGQVKHTEAFF. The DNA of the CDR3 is TGCGCCAGCAGCTTGACAGGACAGGTCAAACACACTGAAGCTTTCTTT. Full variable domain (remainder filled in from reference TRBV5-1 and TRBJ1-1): KAGVTQTPRYLIKTRGQQVTLSCSPISGHRSVSWYQQTPGQGLQFLFEYFSETQRNKGNFPGRFSGRQFSNSRSEMNVSTLELGDSALYLCASSLTGQVKHTEAFFGQGTRLTVV.

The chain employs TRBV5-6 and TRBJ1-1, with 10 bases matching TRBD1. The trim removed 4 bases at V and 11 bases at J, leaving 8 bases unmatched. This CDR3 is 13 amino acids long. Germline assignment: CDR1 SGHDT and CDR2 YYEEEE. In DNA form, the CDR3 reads TGTGCCAGCAGCCTGGACAGGGGGAACATCGCTTTCTTT. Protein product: CASSLDRGNIAFF.

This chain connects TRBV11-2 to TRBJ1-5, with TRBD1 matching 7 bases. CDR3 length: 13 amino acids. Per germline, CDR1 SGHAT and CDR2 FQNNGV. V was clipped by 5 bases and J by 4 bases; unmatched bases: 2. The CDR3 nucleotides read TGTGCCAGCAGCCAACAGGGGAATCAGCCCCAGCATTTT. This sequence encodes CASSQQGNQPQHF.

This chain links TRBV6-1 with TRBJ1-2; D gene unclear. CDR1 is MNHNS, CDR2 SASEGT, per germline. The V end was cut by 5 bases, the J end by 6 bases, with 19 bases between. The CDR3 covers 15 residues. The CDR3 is CASSQPLVGEHGYTF. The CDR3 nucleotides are TGTGCCAGCAGTCAACCCCTCGTCGGGGAACATGGCTACACCTTC.

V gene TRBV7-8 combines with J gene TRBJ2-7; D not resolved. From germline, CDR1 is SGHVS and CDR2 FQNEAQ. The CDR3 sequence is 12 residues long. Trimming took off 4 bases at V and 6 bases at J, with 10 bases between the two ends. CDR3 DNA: TGTGCCAGCAGCTCCCCCCCGGGCGAGCAGTACTTC. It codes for CASSSPPGEQYF.

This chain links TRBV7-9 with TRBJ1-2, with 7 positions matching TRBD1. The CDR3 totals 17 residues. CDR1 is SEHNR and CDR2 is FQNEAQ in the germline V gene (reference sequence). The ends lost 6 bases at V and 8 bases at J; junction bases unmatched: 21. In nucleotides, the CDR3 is TGTGCCAGCAGTACGTACTCCTCCCGGGACAGCATAGGGGGCTACACCTTC. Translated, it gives CASSTYSSRDSIGGYTF.

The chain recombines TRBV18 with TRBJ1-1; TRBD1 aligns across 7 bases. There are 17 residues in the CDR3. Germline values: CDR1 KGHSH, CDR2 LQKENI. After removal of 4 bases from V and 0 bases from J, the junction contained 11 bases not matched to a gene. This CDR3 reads CASSRELPGQLNTEAFF. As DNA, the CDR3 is TGTGCCAGCTCACGGGAACTACCGGGACAGCTGAACACTGAAGCTTTCTTT.

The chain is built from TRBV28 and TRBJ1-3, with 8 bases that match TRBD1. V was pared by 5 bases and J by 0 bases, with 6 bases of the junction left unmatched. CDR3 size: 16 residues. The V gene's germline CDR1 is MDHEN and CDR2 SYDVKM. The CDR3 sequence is CASSPWTGFSGNTIYF. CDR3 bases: TGTGCCAGCAGTCCCTGGACAGGGTTCTCTGGAAACACCATATATTTT.

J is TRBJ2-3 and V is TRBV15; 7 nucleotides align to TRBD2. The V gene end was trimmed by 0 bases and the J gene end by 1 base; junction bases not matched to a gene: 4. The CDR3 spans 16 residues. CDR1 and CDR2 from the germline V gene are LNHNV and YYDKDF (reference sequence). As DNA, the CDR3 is TGTGCCACCAGCAGAGATTCGCTAGCGGGCACAGATACGCAGTATTTT. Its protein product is CATSRDSLAGTDTQYF.

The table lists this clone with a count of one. CDR3 coding DNA: TGCAGCGTTCGGAGCGGGAGTAGCACAGATACGCAGTATTTT. It yields the protein CSVRSGSSTDTQYF. The chain has TRBV29-1 and TRBJ2-3, with TRBD2 matching over 8 bases. The junction had 4 bases not matched to a gene; V was cut back by 5 bases and J by 0 bases. The CDR3 covers 14 residues. Germline V CDR1 and CDR2: SQVTM, ANQGSEA.

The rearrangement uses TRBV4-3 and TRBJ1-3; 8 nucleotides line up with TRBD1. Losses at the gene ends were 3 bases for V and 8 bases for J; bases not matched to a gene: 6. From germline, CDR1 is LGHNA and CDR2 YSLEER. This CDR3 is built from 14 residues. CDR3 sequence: CASSQGQEGDTIYF. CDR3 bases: TGCGCCAGCAGCCAGGGACAGGAGGGAGACACCATATATTTT.

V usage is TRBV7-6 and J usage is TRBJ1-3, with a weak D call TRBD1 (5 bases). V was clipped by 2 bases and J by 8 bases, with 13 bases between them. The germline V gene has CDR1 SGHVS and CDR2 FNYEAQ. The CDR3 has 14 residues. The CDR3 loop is CASSLSPTGDTIYF. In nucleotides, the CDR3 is TGTGCCAGCAGCTTATCCCCTACAGGTGACACCATATATTTT.

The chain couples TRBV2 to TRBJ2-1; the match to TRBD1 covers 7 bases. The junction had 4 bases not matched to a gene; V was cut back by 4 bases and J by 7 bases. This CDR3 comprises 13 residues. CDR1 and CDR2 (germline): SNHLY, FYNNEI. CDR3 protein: CASSADRRNEQFF. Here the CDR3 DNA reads TGTGCCAGCAGTGCGGACAGGAGGAATGAGCAGTTCTTC.

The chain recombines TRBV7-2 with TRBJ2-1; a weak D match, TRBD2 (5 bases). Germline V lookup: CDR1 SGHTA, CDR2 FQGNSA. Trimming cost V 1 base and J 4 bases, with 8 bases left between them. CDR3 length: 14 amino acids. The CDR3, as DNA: TGTGCCAGCAGCTTAGGCCGGGATTACAATGAGCAGTTCTTC. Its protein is CASSLGRDYNEQFF.

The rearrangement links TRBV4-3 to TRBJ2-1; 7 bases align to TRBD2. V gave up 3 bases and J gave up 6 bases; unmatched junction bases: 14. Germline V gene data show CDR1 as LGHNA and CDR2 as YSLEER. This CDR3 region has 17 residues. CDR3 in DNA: TGCGCCAGCAGCCATTACCCCCCGACTAGCACTCCCAATGAGCAGTTCTTC. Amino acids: CASSHYPPTSTPNEQFF.